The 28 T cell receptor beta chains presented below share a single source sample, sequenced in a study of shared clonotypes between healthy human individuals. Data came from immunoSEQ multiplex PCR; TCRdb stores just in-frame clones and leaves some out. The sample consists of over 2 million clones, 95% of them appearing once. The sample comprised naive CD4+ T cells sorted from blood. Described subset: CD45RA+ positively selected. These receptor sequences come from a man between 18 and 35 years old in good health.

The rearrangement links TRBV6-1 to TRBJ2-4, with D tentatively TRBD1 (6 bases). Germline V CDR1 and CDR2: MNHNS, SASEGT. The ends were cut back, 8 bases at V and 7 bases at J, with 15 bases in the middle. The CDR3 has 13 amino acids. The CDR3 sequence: CASQTGFGNIQYF. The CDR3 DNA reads TGTGCCAGCCAGACAGGATTCGGGAACATTCAGTACTTC.

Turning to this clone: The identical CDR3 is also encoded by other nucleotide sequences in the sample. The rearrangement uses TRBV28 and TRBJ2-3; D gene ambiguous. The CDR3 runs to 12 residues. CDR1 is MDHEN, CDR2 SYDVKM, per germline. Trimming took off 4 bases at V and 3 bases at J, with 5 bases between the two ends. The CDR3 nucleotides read TGTGCCAGCAGTTCCGTAACAGATACGCAGTATTTT. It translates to CASSSVTDTQYF. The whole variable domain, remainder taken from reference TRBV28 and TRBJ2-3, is DVKVTQSSRYLVKRTGEKVFLECVQDMDHENMFWYRQDPGLGLRLIYFSYDVKMKEKGDIPEGYSVSREKKERFSLILESASTNQTSMYLCASSSVTDTQYFGPGTRLTVL.

The CDR3 region is CASSQVAGGPDTQYF. CDR3 sequence (DNA): TGTGCCAGCAGCCAAGTAGCGGGGGGGCCGGATACGCAGTATTTT. This chain uses TRBV4-2 with TRBJ2-3; TRBD2 matches 11 bases. This CDR3 region has 15 residues. Unmatched junction bases numbered 3, after V lost 1 base and J lost 6 bases. Germline V gene data show CDR1 as LGHNA and CDR2 as YNFKEQ.

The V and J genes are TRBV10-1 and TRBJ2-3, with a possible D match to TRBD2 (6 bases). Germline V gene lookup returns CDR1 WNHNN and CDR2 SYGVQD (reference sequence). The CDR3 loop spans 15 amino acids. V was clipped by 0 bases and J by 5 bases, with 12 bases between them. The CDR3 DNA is TGCGCCAGCAGTGAGTCCTCGGCCGGGGGAGATACGCAGTATTTT. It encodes CASSESSAGGDTQYF.

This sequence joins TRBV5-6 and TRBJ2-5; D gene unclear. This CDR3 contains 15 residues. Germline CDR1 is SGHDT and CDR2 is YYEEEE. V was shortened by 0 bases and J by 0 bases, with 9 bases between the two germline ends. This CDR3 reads CASSLALVYQETQYF. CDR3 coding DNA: TGTGCCAGCAGCTTGGCCCTAGTGTACCAAGAGACCCAGTACTTC.

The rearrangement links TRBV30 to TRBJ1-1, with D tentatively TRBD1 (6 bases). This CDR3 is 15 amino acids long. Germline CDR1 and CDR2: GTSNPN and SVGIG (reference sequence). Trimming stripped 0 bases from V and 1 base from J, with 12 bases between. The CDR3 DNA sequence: TGTGCCTGGAGTGTGAAGGGGGGTGGGAACACTGAAGCTTTCTTT. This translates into CAWSVKGGGNTEAFF.

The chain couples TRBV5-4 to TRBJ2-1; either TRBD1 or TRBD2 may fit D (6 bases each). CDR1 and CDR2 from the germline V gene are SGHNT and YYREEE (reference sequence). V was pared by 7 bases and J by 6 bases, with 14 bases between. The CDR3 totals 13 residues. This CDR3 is CASSGALSNEQFF. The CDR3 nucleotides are TGTGCCAGCTCGGGGGCCCTTAGCAATGAGCAGTTCTTC.

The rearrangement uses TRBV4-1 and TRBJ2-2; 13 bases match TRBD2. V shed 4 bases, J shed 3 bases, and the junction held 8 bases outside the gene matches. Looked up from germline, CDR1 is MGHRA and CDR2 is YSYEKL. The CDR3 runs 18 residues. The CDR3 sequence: CASSLLGLAGWDTGELFF. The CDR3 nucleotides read TGCGCCAGCAGCCTACTGGGACTAGCGGGATGGGACACCGGGGAGCTGTTTTTT.

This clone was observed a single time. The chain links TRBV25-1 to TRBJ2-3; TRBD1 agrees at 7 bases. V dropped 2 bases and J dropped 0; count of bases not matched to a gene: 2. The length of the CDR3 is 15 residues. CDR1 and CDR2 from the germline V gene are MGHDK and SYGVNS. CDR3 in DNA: TGTGCCAGCAGTGAAGTGGGACAGAGCACAGATACGCAGTATTTT. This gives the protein CASSEVGQSTDTQYF.

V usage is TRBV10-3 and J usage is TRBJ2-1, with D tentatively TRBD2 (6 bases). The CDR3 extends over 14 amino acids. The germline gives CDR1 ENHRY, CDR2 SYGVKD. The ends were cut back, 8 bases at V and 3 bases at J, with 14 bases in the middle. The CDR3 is CAIGSAGNYNEQFF. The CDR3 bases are TGTGCCATCGGCTCCGCGGGAAACTACAATGAGCAGTTCTTC.

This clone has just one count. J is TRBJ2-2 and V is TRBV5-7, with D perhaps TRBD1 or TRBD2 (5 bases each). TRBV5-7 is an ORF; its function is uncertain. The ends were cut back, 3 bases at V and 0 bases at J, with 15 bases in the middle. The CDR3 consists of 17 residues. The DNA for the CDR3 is TGTGCCAGCAGCTGTCCGGGACGGCTCACGAACACCGGGGAGCTGTTTTTT. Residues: CASSCPGRLTNTGELFF.

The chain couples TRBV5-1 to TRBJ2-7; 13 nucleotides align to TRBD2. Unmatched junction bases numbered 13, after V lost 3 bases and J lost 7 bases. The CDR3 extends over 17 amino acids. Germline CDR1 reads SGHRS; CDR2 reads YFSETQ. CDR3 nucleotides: TGCGCCAGCAGCTATACTAGCGGGAGGGCCGAGGTGGGAGAGCAGTACTTC. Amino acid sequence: CASSYTSGRAEVGEQYF.

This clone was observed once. As DNA, the CDR3 is TGCAGCGTTGATTGGTTGGCGGGGGAGACCCAGTACTTC. It codes for CSVDWLAGETQYF. The chain couples TRBV29-1 to TRBJ2-5, with D possibly being TRBD2 (6 bases). The germline gives CDR1 SQVTM, CDR2 ANQGSEA. The length of the CDR3 is 13 residues. The V and J ends lost 3 bases and 5 bases respectively, with 13 bases between them.

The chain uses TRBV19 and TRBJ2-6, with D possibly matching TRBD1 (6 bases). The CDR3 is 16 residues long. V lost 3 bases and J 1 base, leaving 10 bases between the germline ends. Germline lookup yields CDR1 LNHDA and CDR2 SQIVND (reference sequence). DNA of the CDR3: TGTGCCAGTAGTATGGCGACAGGATCTGGGGCCAACGTCCTGACTTTC. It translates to CASSMATGSGANVLTF.

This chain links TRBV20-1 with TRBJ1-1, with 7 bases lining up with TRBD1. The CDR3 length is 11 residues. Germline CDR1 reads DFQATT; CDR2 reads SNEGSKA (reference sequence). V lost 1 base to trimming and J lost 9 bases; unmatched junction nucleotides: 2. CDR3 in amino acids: CSARAGQQAFF. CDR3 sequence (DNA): TGCAGTGCTAGAGCGGGACAGCAAGCTTTCTTT.

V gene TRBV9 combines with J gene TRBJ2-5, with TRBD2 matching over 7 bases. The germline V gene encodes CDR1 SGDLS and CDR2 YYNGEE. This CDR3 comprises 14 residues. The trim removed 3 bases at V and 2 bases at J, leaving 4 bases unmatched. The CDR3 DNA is TGTGCCAGCAGCGCCGGACTAGAACAAGAGACCCAGTACTTC. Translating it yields CASSAGLEQETQYF.

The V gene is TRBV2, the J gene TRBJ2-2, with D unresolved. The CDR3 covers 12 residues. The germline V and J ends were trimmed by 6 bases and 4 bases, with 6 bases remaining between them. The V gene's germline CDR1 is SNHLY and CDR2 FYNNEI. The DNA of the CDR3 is TGTGCCAGCAGGGGATTCACCGGGGAGCTGTTTTTT. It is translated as CASRGFTGELFF. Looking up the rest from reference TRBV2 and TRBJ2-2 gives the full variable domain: EPEVTQTPSHQVTQMGQEVILRCVPISNHLYFYWYRQILGQKVEFLVSFYNNEISEKSEIFDDQFSVERPDGSNFTLKIRSTKLEDSAMYFCASRGFTGELFFGEGSRLTVL.

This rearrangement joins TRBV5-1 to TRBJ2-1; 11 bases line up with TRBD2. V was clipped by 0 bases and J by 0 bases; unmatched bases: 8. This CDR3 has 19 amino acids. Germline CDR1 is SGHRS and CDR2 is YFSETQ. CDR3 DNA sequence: TGCGCCAGCAGCTTGGCCGGACTAGCGGGTTCGCTCTCCTACAATGAGCAGTTCTTC. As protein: CASSLAGLAGSLSYNEQFF.

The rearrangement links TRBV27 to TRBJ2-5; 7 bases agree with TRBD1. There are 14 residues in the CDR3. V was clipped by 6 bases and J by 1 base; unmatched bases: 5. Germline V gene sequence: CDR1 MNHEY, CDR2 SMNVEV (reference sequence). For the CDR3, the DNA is TGTGCCAGCAGCCGATGGGACAGCCAAGAGACCCAGTACTTC. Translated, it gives CASSRWDSQETQYF.

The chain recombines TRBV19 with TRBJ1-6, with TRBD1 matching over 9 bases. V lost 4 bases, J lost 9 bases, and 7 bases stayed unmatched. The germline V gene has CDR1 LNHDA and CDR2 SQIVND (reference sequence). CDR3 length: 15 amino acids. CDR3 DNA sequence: TGTGCCAGTAGTACCCAGACAGGGGGTGGTTCACCCCTCCACTTT. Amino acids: CASSTQTGGGSPLHF.

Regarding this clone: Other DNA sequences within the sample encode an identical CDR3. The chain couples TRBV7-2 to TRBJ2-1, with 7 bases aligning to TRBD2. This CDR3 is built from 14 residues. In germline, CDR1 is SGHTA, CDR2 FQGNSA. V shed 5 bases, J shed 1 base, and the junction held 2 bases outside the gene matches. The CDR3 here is CASSLGGSYNEQFF. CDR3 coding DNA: TGTGCCAGCAGCCTCGGGGGGTCCTACAATGAGCAGTTCTTC.

CDR3 DNA sequence: TGTGCCATCAGCTCAACAGGAACCTACGAGCAGTACTTC. Its protein product is CAISSTGTYEQYF. The chain links TRBV10-3 to TRBJ2-7; maybe TRBD1 (5 bases). The V end lost 6 bases, the J end lost 2 bases, and 11 bases lay between the germline ends. Germline CDR1 is ENHRY and CDR2 is SYGVKD. CDR3 length: 13 amino acids.

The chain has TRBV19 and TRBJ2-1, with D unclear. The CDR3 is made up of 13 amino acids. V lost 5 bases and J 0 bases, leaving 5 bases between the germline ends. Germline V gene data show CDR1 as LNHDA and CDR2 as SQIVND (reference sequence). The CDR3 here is CASSQISYNEQFF. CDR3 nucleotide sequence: TGTGCCAGTAGTCAGATCTCCTACAATGAGCAGTTCTTC.

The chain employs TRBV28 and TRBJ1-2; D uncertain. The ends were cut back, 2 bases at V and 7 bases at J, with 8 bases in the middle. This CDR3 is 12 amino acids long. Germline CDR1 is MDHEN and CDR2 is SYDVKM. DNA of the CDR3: TGTGCCAGCAGTTTAAAAAGGGTTGGCTACACCTTC. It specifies CASSLKRVGYTF.

The CDR3 here is CASRKTGSGELFF. CDR3 nucleotides: TGTGCCAGCAGAAAGACAGGGAGCGGGGAGCTGTTTTTT. This chain joins TRBV9 and TRBJ2-2; 7 bases align to TRBD1. This CDR3 is 13 amino acids long. V dropped 5 bases and J dropped 7; count of bases not matched to a gene: 5. Germline V gives CDR1 SGDLS, CDR2 YYNGEE.

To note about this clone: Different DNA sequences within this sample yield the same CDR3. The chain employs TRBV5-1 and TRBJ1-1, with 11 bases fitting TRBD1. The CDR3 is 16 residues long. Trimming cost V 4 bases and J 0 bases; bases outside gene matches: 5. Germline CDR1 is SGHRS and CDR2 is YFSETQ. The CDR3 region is CASSPGTGGMNTEAFF. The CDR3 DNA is TGCGCCAGCAGCCCCGGGACAGGGGGTATGAACACTGAAGCTTTCTTT.

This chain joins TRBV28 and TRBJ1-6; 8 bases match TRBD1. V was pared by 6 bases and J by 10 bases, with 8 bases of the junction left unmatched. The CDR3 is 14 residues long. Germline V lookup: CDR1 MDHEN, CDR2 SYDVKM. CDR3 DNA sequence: TGTGCCAGCAGCCGCCGGACAGGGTCGTCACCCCTCCACTTT. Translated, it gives CASSRRTGSSPLHF.

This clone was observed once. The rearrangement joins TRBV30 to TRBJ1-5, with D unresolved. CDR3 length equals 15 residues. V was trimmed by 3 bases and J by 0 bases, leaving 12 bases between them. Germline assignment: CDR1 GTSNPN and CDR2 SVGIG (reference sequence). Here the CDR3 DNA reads TGTGCCTGGAGGTTCCCTTCCTCTAGCAATCAGCCCCAGCATTTT. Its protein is CAWRFPSSSNQPQHF.